This entry lists 22 T cell receptor beta chains sequenced from one sample in a study of response to subunit inactivated influenza vaccine. TCRdb redid the calling of the RT-PCR reads with MiXCR, one entry per CDR3 protein. The sample yields about 520,000 distinct CDR3 sequences, about 25% seen once. The source was CD4+ T cells sorted from PBMCs, collected approximately 5 days after vaccination. These receptors all stem from a man aged 50-59 years who received an inactivated influenza vaccine.

The chain couples TRBV12-3 or TRBV12-4 to TRBJ2-1, with 13 nucleotides matching TRBD2. The CDR3 totals 15 residues. The V and J ends lost 6 bases and 9 bases, in that order; junction bases with no gene match: 8. CDR3 amino acids: CASSLTSGGVGEQFF. DNA for the CDR3: TGTGCCAGCAGCCTAACTAGCGGGGGGGTTGGTGAGCAGTTCTTC.

This clonotype showed up just a few times. The rearrangement joins TRBV3-1 to TRBJ2-2; 8 bases line up with TRBD2. The CDR3 is 16 amino acids. The J segment lost 6 bases and the V segment lost 3 bases, leaving 9 bases of the junction unmatched. Germline V lookup: CDR1 LGHDT, CDR2 YNNKEL (reference sequence). The CDR3 bases are TGTGCCAGCAGCCAGTCAAGCGGGAGTAGGCCCGGGGAGCTGTTTTTT. The encoded protein is CASSQSSGSRPGELFF.

The rearrangement links TRBV20-1 to TRBJ2-3; 13 positions agree with TRBD2. In germline, CDR1 is DFQATT, CDR2 SNEGSKA (reference sequence). The CDR3 spans 16 residues. V lost 5 bases to trimming and J lost 4 bases; unmatched junction nucleotides: 9. Here the CDR3 DNA reads TGCAGTGCTTCCGGGACTAGCGGGGCCCTTTCAGATACGCAGTATTTT. Translation: CSASGTSGALSDTQYF.

This clonotype appeared a few times. This chain joins TRBV10-2 and TRBJ2-5; 8 bases agree with TRBD1. The CDR3 consists of 14 residues. After removal of 7 bases from V and 4 bases from J, the junction contained 8 bases not matched to a gene. Germline loops: CDR1 WSHSY, CDR2 SAAADI. CDR3: CASTPDRVGETQYF. CDR3 DNA: TGCGCCAGCACCCCGGACAGGGTAGGAGAGACCCAGTACTTC.

This clonotype has more than one count but fewer than ten. CDR3 DNA sequence: TGCGCCAGCAGCTCCAAAGCAGACCTGGCGGGAGAGCAGTACTTC. Protein sequence: CASSSKADLAGEQYF. This sequence joins TRBV5-1 and TRBJ2-7; D possibly corresponds to TRBD2 (6 bases). V lost 3 bases and J 7 bases, leaving 20 bases between the germline ends. CDR1 is SGHRS, CDR2 YFSETQ, per germline. The CDR3 length is 15 residues.

The chain combines TRBV15 with TRBJ1-2; TRBD1 might be the D (6 bases). The CDR3 has 14 amino acids. V was pared by 2 bases and J by 8 bases, with 15 bases between. Germline-derived CDR1 and CDR2 are LNHNV and YYDKDF (reference sequence). The CDR3 protein is CATSRLWGQWGYTF. CDR3 nucleotide sequence: TGTGCCACCAGCAGATTGTGGGGGCAATGGGGCTACACCTTC.

J is TRBJ2-1 and V is TRBV24-1; D is tentatively TRBD1 or TRBD2 (5 bases each). Germline V gives CDR1 KGHDR, CDR2 SFDVKD. V dropped 3 bases and J dropped 7 bases, with 15 bases sitting between them. This CDR3 spans 15 amino acids. The CDR3 region has the DNA TGTGCCACCAGTGATCCACTAGGGGATCCGAATGAGCAGTTCTTC. It specifies CATSDPLGDPNEQFF.

The rearrangement joins TRBV7-2 to TRBJ2-1, with 8 nucleotides matching TRBD2. The CDR3 consists of 15 residues. The V gene end was trimmed by 2 bases and the J gene end by 13 bases; junction bases not matched to a gene: 13. The germline V gene has CDR1 SGHTA and CDR2 FQGNSA. The CDR3 protein is CASSLTLTLAGVQFF. The CDR3 DNA follows: TGTGCCAGCAGCTTAACCTTAACTCTAGCGGGTGTACAGTTCTTC.

J is TRBJ2-1 and V is TRBV12-3 or TRBV12-4; weak D call: TRBD2 (6 bases). Trimming shortened V by 6 bases and J by 8 bases, and 17 bases separated the two germline ends. There are 14 residues in the CDR3. The CDR3 coding sequence is TGTGCCAGCAGGACCGGGACTTCTTTAGATGAGCAGTTCTTC. It codes for CASRTGTSLDEQFF.

J is TRBJ1-3 and V is TRBV6-1; the match to TRBD1 covers 10 bases. J was trimmed by 2 bases and V by 6 bases; bases with no gene match: 1. The CDR3 covers 14 residues. The germline CDR1 and CDR2 sequences are MNHNS and SASEGT. CDR3 region: CASRGQGAGNTIYF. DNA for the CDR3: TGTGCCAGCAGAGGACAGGGGGCTGGAAACACCATATATTTT.

The chain uses TRBV7-9 and TRBJ2-2, with D possibly called TRBD1 or TRBD2 (6 bases each). The CDR3 is 14 amino acids. The germline V gene has CDR1 SEHNR and CDR2 FQNEAQ (reference sequence). Between the trimmed V and J ends, which lost 2 bases and 6 bases, there was a span of 10 bases. The CDR3 reads CASSLKGGSGELFF. In DNA, the CDR3 is TGTGCCAGCAGCTTAAAGGGGGGCTCCGGGGAGCTGTTTTTT. Full variable domain (rest looked up from reference TRBV7-9 and TRBJ2-2): DTGVSQNPRHKITKRGQNVTFRCDPISEHNRLYWYRQTLGQGPEFLTYFQNEAQLEKSRLLSDRFSAERPKGSFSTLEIQRTEQGDSAMYLCASSLKGGSGELFFGEGSRLTVL.

This clonotype has more than one count but fewer than ten. The chain uses TRBV11-2 and TRBJ2-3; no firm D call. Germline loops: CDR1 SGHAT, CDR2 FQNNGV. Trimming removed 0 bases from V and 14 bases from J, with 15 bases in between. The CDR3 runs 13 residues. CDR3 residues: CASSLDGVIERYF. For the CDR3, the DNA is TGTGCCAGCAGCTTAGATGGGGTGATAGAACGGTATTTT.

This chain links TRBV10-3 with TRBJ2-5; D not certain. Trimming pared 3 bases from V and 4 bases from J, leaving 6 bases between. The CDR3 is 12 residues long. CDR1 and CDR2 from the germline V gene are ENHRY and SYGVKD. CDR3 sequence reads: CAISDSGETQYF. The CDR3 region has the DNA TGTGCCATCAGTGACTCCGGAGAGACCCAGTACTTC.

As concerns this clonotype: One end of the junction does not line up with germline, which may come from a read error. The chain is built from TRBV7-2 and TRBJ2-1; no clear D gene. CDR1 SGHTA and CDR2 FQGNSA come from the germline V gene. CDR3 size: 12 residues. CDR3 nucleotide sequence: TGTGCCAGCAGCCCCAGCTACTATGAGCAGTTCTTC. Translation: CASSPSYYEQFF. The full variable domain, completed using reference TRBV7-2 and TRBJ2-1, is GAGVSQSPSNKVTEKGKDVELRCDPISGHTALYWYRQSLGQGLEFLIYFQGNSAPDKSGLPSDRFSAERTGGSVSTLTIQRTQQEDSAVYLCASSPSYYEQFFGPGTRLTVL.

In its sample, this clonotype was seen a few times. The chain recombines TRBV5-1 with TRBJ1-2; 10 bases are shared with TRBD1. The CDR3 runs 15 residues. V lost 4 bases and J lost 4; bases outside the gene matches: 7. Germline V gene sequence: CDR1 SGHRS, CDR2 YFSETQ. CDR3 coding DNA: TGCGCCAGCAGCCTGGGACAGGGGATTTTCTATGGCTACACCTTC. Translating gives CASSLGQGIFYGYTF.

The sample holds a few counts of this clonotype. The rearrangement joins TRBV20-1 to TRBJ2-3; D gene ambiguous. Trimming cost V 8 bases and J 7 bases, with 10 bases left between them. Per germline, CDR1 DFQATT and CDR2 SNEGSKA (reference sequence). CDR3 length: 10 amino acids. DNA for the CDR3: TGCAGTCCCATGCTGTATACGCAGTATTTT. Amino acids: CSPMLYTQYF.

The chain joins TRBV5-5 to TRBJ2-7; 8 nucleotides align to TRBD1. The CDR3 has 14 amino acids. V lost 0 bases, J lost 6 bases, and 5 bases stayed unmatched. CDR1 is SGHKS, CDR2 YYEKEE, per germline (reference sequence). CDR3 amino acids: CASSLASGGVEQYF. CDR3 in DNA: TGTGCCAGCAGCTTGGCGTCAGGGGGCGTCGAGCAGTACTTC.

V usage is TRBV5-1 and J usage is TRBJ2-7, with D possibly TRBD2 on 5 matching bases. The V end lost 0 bases, the J end lost 2 bases, and 12 bases lay between the germline ends. The CDR3 is made up of 15 amino acids. Per the germline V gene, CDR1 is SGHRS and CDR2 is YFSETQ. CDR3 DNA sequence: TGCGCCAGCAGCTTGGAAAGGACTGAGACCTACGAGCAGTACTTC. This gives the protein CASSLERTETYEQYF. The variable domain in full, completed from reference TRBV5-1 and TRBJ2-7, reads KAGVTQTPRYLIKTRGQQVTLSCSPISGHRSVSWYQQTPGQGLQFLFEYFSETQRNKGNFPGRFSGRQFSNSRSEMNVSTLELGDSALYLCASSLERTETYEQYFGPGTRLTVT.

The chain carries TRBV10-3 and TRBJ2-5; D assignment may be TRBD1 or TRBD2 (5 bases each). The germline V and J ends were trimmed by 3 bases and 6 bases, with 17 bases remaining between them. The CDR3 runs 15 residues. Germline CDR1 ENHRY, CDR2 SYGVKD. CDR3 DNA sequence: TGTGCCATCAGTGACGGGCAGGGAGAGCCGAAGACCCAGTACTTC. Translating it yields CAISDGQGEPKTQYF.

The chain couples TRBV10-3 to TRBJ2-7, with D unresolved. Germline V gene lookup returns CDR1 ENHRY and CDR2 SYGVKD. Trimming removed 7 bases at V and 4 bases at J, with 11 bases between. This CDR3 is 12 amino acids long. The CDR3 DNA reads as TGTGCCATCACTCAAAGTGGGTACGAGCAGTACTTC. Its translation: CAITQSGYEQYF.

This clonotype was seen more than once but under ten times. The chain recombines TRBV7-9 with TRBJ2-5; 8 bases are shared with TRBD2. The CDR3 is 15 amino acids. V trimming: 2 bases; J trimming: 9 bases; junction bases outside the gene matches: 11. The germline gives CDR1 SEHNR, CDR2 FQNEAQ (reference sequence). The CDR3 loop reads CASSLSTGTSNPQYF. CDR3 nucleotides: TGTGCCAGCAGCTTATCGACCGGGACTAGTAACCCCCAGTACTTC.

This clonotype has just a few counts. The chain uses TRBV12-3 or TRBV12-4 and TRBJ2-5; weak D call: TRBD1 (5 bases). The length of the CDR3 is 14 residues. V lost 5 bases to trimming and J lost 3 bases, with 13 bases between them. Written as DNA, the CDR3 is TGTGCCAGCAGTAATCCAGGGTGGGAAGAGACCCAGTACTTC. As protein: CASSNPGWEETQYF.